The clone carrying this T cell receptor beta chain was detected a few times. Germline V gives CDR1 SEHNR, CDR2 FQNEAQ (reference sequence). V was pared by 4 bases and J by 8 bases, with 9 bases of the junction left unmatched. The CDR3 totals 17 residues. The data are from a study of control samples from healthy donors and cancer patients. Generated by immunoSEQ multiplex PCR, the TCRdb table keeps only in-frame clones and is missing some. The sample holds tens of thousands of clones, more than 70% seen once. Sequencing used blood. The chain employs TRBV7-9 and TRBJ1-6; 12 bases line up with TRBD1. The TCR was taken from a woman aged 50 to 60 in good health. The CDR3 DNA sequence: TGTGCCAGCAGCTCATACCAGGGGACAGGGGGCGATTCACCCCTCCACTTT. This gives the protein CASSSYQGTGGDSPLHF.